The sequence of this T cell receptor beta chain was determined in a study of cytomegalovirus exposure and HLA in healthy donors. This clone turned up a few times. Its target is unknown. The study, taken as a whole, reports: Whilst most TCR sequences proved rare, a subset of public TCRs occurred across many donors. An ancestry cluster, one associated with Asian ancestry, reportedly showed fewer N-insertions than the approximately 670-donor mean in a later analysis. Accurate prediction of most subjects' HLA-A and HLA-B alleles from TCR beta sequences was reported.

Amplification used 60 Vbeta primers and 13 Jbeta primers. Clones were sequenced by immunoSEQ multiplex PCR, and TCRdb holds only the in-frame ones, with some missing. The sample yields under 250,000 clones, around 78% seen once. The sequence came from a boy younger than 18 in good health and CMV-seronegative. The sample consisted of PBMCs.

CDR3 sequence (DNA): TGTGCCAGCAGTAAGGGACTAGCGGGAAGGACAGATACGCAGTATTTT. Translated, it gives CASSKGLAGRTDTQYF. The chain is built from TRBV6-6 and TRBJ2-3; TRBD2 agrees at 13 bases. With 5 bases clipped from V and 3 bases from J, the junction kept 5 bases outside the gene matches. The CDR3 runs to 16 residues. Germline loops: CDR1 MNHNY, CDR2 SVGAGI (reference sequence).